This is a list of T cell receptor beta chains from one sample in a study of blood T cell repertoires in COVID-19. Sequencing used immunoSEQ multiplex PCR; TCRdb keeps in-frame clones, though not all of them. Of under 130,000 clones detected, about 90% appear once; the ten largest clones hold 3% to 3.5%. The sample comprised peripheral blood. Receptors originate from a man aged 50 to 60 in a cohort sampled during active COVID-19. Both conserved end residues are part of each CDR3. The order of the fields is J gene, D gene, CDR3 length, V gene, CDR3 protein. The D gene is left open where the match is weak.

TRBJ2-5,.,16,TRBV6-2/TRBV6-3,CASSHGLKEIGETQYF
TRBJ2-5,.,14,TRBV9,CASSVEFQEETQYF
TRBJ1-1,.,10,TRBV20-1,CSARASEAFF
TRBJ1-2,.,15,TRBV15,CATSTNRGSNYGYTF
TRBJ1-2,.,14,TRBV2,CASRPPGANYGYTF
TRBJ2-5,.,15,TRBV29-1,CSVGSRQAGQETQYF
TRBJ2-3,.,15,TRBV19,CASKSLGRATDTQYF
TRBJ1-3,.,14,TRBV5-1,CASSSGTPGNTIYF
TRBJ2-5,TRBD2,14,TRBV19,CASSIGGGQETQYF
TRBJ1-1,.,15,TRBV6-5,CASRPYSTRNTEAFF
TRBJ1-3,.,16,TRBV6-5,CASSLAGSSSGNTIYF
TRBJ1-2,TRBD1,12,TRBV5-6,CASSQTGVGYTF
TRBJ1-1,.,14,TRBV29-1,CSVTQGHGNTEAFF
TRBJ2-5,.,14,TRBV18,CASSPATGVQTQYF
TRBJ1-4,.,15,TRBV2,CASRREEQANEKLFF
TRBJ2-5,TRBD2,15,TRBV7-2,CASSLAAGGRQTQYF
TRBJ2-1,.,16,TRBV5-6,CASSVDGVRSYNEQFF
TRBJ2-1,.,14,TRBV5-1,CASSLDGGNNEQFF
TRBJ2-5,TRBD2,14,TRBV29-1,CSVDMRGVPGTQYF
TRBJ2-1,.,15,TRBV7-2,CASSFPPLSYNEQFF
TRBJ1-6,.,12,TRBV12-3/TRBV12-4,CASSPGDSPLHF
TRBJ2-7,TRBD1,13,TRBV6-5,CASRRTGPYEQYF
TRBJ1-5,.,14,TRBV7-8,CASTGRGSNQPQHF
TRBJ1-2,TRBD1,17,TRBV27,CASSLFGQGTYNYGYTF
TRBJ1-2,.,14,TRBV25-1,CASSDYVGEYGYTF
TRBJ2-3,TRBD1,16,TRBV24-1,CATSDYGTGYTDTQYF
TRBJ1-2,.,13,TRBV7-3,CASSPGGDGGYTF
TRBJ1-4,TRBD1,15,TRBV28,CASSPPTGGIEKLFF
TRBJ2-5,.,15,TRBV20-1,CSASTDTGTFKTQYF
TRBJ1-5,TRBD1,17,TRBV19,CASSIGQGQGHNQPQHF
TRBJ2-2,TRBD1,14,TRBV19,CASRGQGDTGELFF
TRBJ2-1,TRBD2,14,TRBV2,CASRETSGVNEQFF
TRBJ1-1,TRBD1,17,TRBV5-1,CASSLDGTGGMGTEAFF
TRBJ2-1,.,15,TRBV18,CASSLGAGEYNEQFF
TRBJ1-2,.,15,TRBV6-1,CASSDRGAVSYGYTF
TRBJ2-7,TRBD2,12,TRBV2,CASRSSGGAQYF
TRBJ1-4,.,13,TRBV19,CASSIQKLEKLFF
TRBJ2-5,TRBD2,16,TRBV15,CATSKGLAGVGETQYF
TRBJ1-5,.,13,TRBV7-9,CASSFSGNQPQHF
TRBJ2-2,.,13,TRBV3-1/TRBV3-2,CASSPGYTGELFF